Shown below are 22 T cell receptor beta chains from a single sample sequenced in a study of OX40 agonist ivuxolimab in advanced cancers. The table came from immunoSEQ multiplex PCR; TCRdb's copy has only in-frame clones and leaves some out. The sample carries tens of thousands of clones, about 89% recorded once. The specimen comprised CD4+ or CD8+ T cells sorted from blood, sampled in a trial of the OX40 agonist ivuxolimab. All receptors come from an adult with an advanced solid tumor such as melanoma, head and neck, liver or kidney cancer.

The chain uses TRBV18 and TRBJ1-2, with D perhaps matching TRBD1 (6 bases). CDR3 length: 16 residues. V dropped 3 bases and J dropped 0 bases, with 14 bases sitting between them. Per the germline V gene, CDR1 is KGHSH and CDR2 is LQKENI. The CDR3 loop is CASSPQHQGTNYGYTF. The CDR3 DNA reads TGTGCCAGCTCACCCCAACATCAGGGGACTAACTATGGCTACACCTTC.

V and J are TRBV7-9 and TRBJ2-4; the D is unclear. V was shortened by 3 bases and J by 0 bases, with 9 bases between the two germline ends. From germline, CDR1 is SEHNR and CDR2 FQNEAQ (reference sequence). The CDR3 spans 15 residues. The CDR3 bases are TGTGCCAGCAGCTTTGAGGTACTAGCCAAAAACATTCAGTACTTC. Its protein is CASSFEVLAKNIQYF.

The rearrangement joins TRBV15 to TRBJ2-1; TRBD1 matches 7 bases. CDR3 length: 15 residues. V shed 0 bases and J 6 bases; nucleotides not matched to a gene: 5. Germline assignment: CDR1 LNHNV and CDR2 YYDKDF (reference sequence). As DNA, the CDR3 is TGTGCCACCAGCAGAGATATAACAGGGGTCAATGAGCAGTTCTTC. Its protein product is CATSRDITGVNEQFF.

The chain combines TRBV6-1 with TRBJ1-2, with 7 nucleotides matching TRBD1. In germline, CDR1 is MNHNS, CDR2 SASEGT. The CDR3 has 14 amino acids. J gave up 5 bases and V 0 bases, and 3 bases lay outside the gene matches. Written as DNA, the CDR3 is TGTGCCAGCAGTGAAGCGGGACAGATATATGGCTACACCTTC. It encodes CASSEAGQIYGYTF.

In its sample, this clone was seen once. The V and J genes are TRBV7-9 and TRBJ2-2, with 7 nucleotides matching TRBD1. Germline V CDR1 and CDR2: SEHNR, FQNEAQ (reference sequence). CDR3 length equals 13 residues. Trimming removed 9 bases from V and 2 bases from J; junction bases left unmatched: 3. In nucleotides, the CDR3 is TGTGCCAGTGGACAGGCTAACACCGGGGAGCTGTTTTTT. This sequence encodes CASGQANTGELFF.

V and J are TRBV28 and TRBJ1-4; D is unclear. Germline V gene sequence: CDR1 MDHEN, CDR2 SYDVKM. There are 12 residues in the CDR3. V was cut by 3 bases and J by 5 bases, with 4 bases left in between. For the CDR3, the DNA is TGTGCCAGCAGTTTGGGGAATGAAAAACTGTTTTTT. Amino acid sequence: CASSLGNEKLFF.

This clone was seen only a few times. The chain couples TRBV5-1 to TRBJ1-1, with D uncertain. CDR3 size: 14 residues. The V gene lost 5 bases and the J gene lost 4 bases, with 15 bases spanning the gap. Germline V gene sequence: CDR1 SGHRS, CDR2 YFSETQ. CDR3: CASSTTNRGTEAFF. CDR3 DNA: TGCGCCAGCAGTACGACAAATCGTGGCACTGAAGCTTTCTTT. Drawing the rest from reference TRBV5-1 and TRBJ1-1, the complete variable domain is KAGVTQTPRYLIKTRGQQVTLSCSPISGHRSVSWYQQTPGQGLQFLFEYFSETQRNKGNFPGRFSGRQFSNSRSEMNVSTLELGDSALYLCASSTTNRGTEAFFGQGTRLTVV.

The chain is built from TRBV19 and TRBJ2-2; possibly TRBD2 for D (5 bases). V was shortened by 9 bases and J by 4 bases, with 18 bases between the two germline ends. The CDR3 spans 15 residues. Per germline, CDR1 LNHDA and CDR2 SQIVND (reference sequence). In DNA, the CDR3 is TGTGCCAGCCGAAACTCGGGGTTGGGCACCGGGGAGCTGTTTTTT. Encoded protein: CASRNSGLGTGELFF.

This clone has only a few counts. V usage is TRBV18 and J usage is TRBJ1-1; 8 nucleotides align to TRBD1. With 3 bases clipped from V and 6 bases from J, the junction kept 9 bases outside the gene matches. Germline CDR1 reads KGHSH; CDR2 reads LQKENI. CDR3 length: 15 amino acids. CDR3 nucleotides: TGTGCCAGCTCACCTCGGACAGGGTGGGATCCTGAAGCTTTCTTT. It yields the protein CASSPRTGWDPEAFF.

This clone has just a few counts. This chain connects TRBV5-5 to TRBJ1-1; D gene ambiguous. The V gene lost 5 bases and the J gene lost 5 bases, with 22 bases spanning the gap. The length of the CDR3 is 16 residues. Germline values: CDR1 SGHKS, CDR2 YYEKEE (reference sequence). The CDR3 reads CASSPKGSAGQTEAFF. CDR3 coding DNA: TGTGCCAGCAGTCCGAAGGGCTCGGCAGGTCAGACTGAAGCTTTCTTT. The entire variable domain, with the rest obtained from reference TRBV5-5 and TRBJ1-1, is as follows: DAGVTQSPTHLIKTRGQQVTLRCSPISGHKSVSWYQQVLGQGPQFIFQYYEKEERGRGNFPDRFSARQFPNYSSELNVNALLLGDSALYLCASSPKGSAGQTEAFFGQGTRLTVV.

The rearrangement joins TRBV5-4 to TRBJ1-1, with a tentative D call TRBD1 (6 bases). CDR3 length: 17 residues. The V and J ends lost 1 base and 1 base respectively, with 17 bases between them. The germline gives CDR1 SGHNT, CDR2 YYREEE (reference sequence). This chain's CDR3 is CASSLFLNGQKNTEAFF. The CDR3 DNA sequence: TGTGCCAGCAGCTTGTTCCTGAACGGACAGAAGAACACTGAAGCTTTCTTT.

This chain connects TRBV18 to TRBJ2-5; 7 nucleotides match TRBD2. Germline V gives CDR1 KGHSH, CDR2 LQKENI. This CDR3 spans 17 amino acids. V gave up 3 bases and J gave up 4 bases; unmatched junction bases: 14. The CDR3 DNA sequence: TGTGCCAGCTCACCTTTCGGTACTAGCGTTATGGGAGAGACCCAGTACTTC. Protein: CASSPFGTSVMGETQYF.

CDR3 sequence reads: CASSTLEETQYF. CDR3 nucleotides: TGTGCCAGCAGCACCCTTGAAGAGACCCAGTACTTC. V and J are TRBV7-7 and TRBJ2-5; D remains ambiguous. The CDR3 covers 12 residues. Germline assignment: CDR1 SSHAT and CDR2 FNYEAQ (reference sequence). The V end was cut by 5 bases, the J end by 3 bases, with 7 bases between.

The V call is TRBV19, the J call TRBJ1-6, with unresolved D. Deletions cut 5 bases from V and 8 bases from J, with 10 bases between. In germline, CDR1 is LNHDA, CDR2 SQIVND (reference sequence). The CDR3 is 13 residues long. CDR3 sequence: CASSFGSDSPLHF. The CDR3 coding sequence is TGTGCCAGTAGTTTTGGCTCCGATTCACCCCTCCACTTT.

This chain uses TRBV5-5 with TRBJ2-7; TRBD1 is a possible D gene (6 bases). The germline gives CDR1 SGHKS, CDR2 YYEKEE (reference sequence). V lost 5 bases and J lost 0, with 15 bases in between. The CDR3 loop spans 15 amino acids. The CDR3 DNA is TGTGCCAGCAGTTTTACAGGGACGTCCTCCTACGAGCAGTACTTC. Its protein is CASSFTGTSSYEQYF.

A single count supports this clone. The chain uses TRBV5-1 and TRBJ2-4; D gene unclear. Germline CDR1 reads SGHRS; CDR2 reads YFSETQ. The CDR3 is made up of 14 amino acids. Trimming shortened V by 0 bases and J by 1 base, and 5 bases separated the two germline ends. CDR3 DNA: TGCGCCAGCAGCTTGGACTCGGCCAAAAACATTCAGTACTTC. It translates to CASSLDSAKNIQYF.

The V and J genes are TRBV23-1 and TRBJ1-1; 9 positions agree with TRBD1. TRBV23-1 is identified as an open reading frame with a role that is uncertain. The CDR3 runs 16 residues. V gave up 3 bases and J gave up 5 bases; unmatched junction bases: 10. The CDR3 DNA reads as TGCGCCAGCAGTCACCGGGACAGGGCCATCAGAACTGAAGCTTTCTTT. Protein: CASSHRDRAIRTEAFF.

Here the CDR3 reads CASSYRGGSGNTIYF. CDR3 bases: TGTGCCAGCAGTTACAGGGGGGGCTCTGGAAACACCATATATTTT. The chain recombines TRBV6-6 with TRBJ1-3; D possibly corresponds to TRBD1 (6 bases). The CDR3 loop spans 15 amino acids. Germline V CDR1 and CDR2: MNHNY, SVGAGI (reference sequence). Trimming removed 2 bases at V and 0 bases at J, with 8 bases between.

The CDR3 sequence is CSVFSGSRYNEQFF. The CDR3 DNA reads TGCAGCGTTTTTAGCGGGAGCCGCTACAATGAGCAGTTCTTC. This chain uses TRBV29-1 with TRBJ2-1; 9 bases line up with TRBD2. V lost 5 bases to trimming and J lost 3 bases; unmatched junction nucleotides: 5. Germline loops: CDR1 SQVTM, CDR2 ANQGSEA. The CDR3 has 14 amino acids.

The chain carries TRBV5-5 and TRBJ1-5; D is possibly TRBD1 (5 bases). Deletions cut 4 bases from V and 0 bases from J, with 11 bases between. The V gene's germline CDR1 is SGHKS and CDR2 YYEKEE (reference sequence). The CDR3 runs to 15 residues. CDR3 sequence: CASSQDGASNQPQHF. CDR3 coding DNA: TGTGCCAGCAGCCAGGACGGGGCTAGCAATCAGCCCCAGCATTTT.

CDR3 amino acids: CASSTGQGRTTDTQYF. DNA for the CDR3: TGTGCCAGCAGCACAGGGCAAGGGCGCACGACAGATACGCAGTATTTT. The rearrangement links TRBV7-3 to TRBJ2-3; D may be TRBD1 (6 bases). V gave up 5 bases and J gave up 3 bases, with 18 bases separating them. The CDR3 loop spans 16 amino acids. Germline CDR1 and CDR2: SGHTA and FQGTGA.

This chain uses TRBV5-6 with TRBJ2-3; D perhaps matches TRBD1 (6 bases). CDR3 size: 15 residues. Germline assignment: CDR1 SGHDT and CDR2 YYEEEE. V was trimmed by 4 bases and J by 2 bases, leaving 14 bases between them. This CDR3 is CASSPKGVLTDTQYF. The CDR3 nucleotides are TGTGCCAGCAGCCCCAAGGGGGTACTCACAGATACGCAGTATTTT. Supplemented by reference TRBV5-6 and TRBJ2-3, the full variable domain reads DAGVTQSPTHLIKTRGQQVTLRCSPKSGHDTVSWYQQALGQGPQFIFQYYEEEERQRGNFPDRFSGHQFPNYSSELNVNALLLGDSALYLCASSPKGVLTDTQYFGPGTRLTVL.